Sequencing of this T cell receptor beta chain was carried out in a study of blood T cell repertoires in COVID-19. V was cut by 7 bases and J by 2 bases, with 19 bases left in between. The CDR3 sequence is 15 residues long. Germline CDR1 and CDR2: SQVTM and ANQGSEA. TCRdb's table, derived via immunoSEQ multiplex PCR, lists solely in-frame clones and lacks some. The top ten hold 3.5% to 5% of the sample, which has approximately 65,000 clones, around 84% seen once. This chain uses TRBV29-1 with TRBJ2-3, with no clear D. Sequencing was done on a sample of peripheral blood. The TCR sequence derives from a man between 45 and 60 years old with acute or convalescent COVID-19. Here the CDR3 reads CSAYLAFGVTDTQYF. In nucleotides, the CDR3 is TGCAGCGCTTACTTAGCTTTTGGAGTCACAGATACGCAGTATTTT.